Each of the 25 T cell receptor beta chains below was sequenced from the same sample in a study of identifying expanded T cells in peripheral blood. Sequencing used immunoSEQ multiplex PCR; TCRdb keeps in-frame clones, though not all of them. The table shows approximately 120,000 clones, with 84% occurring only once. Specimen: blood. These receptors originate from a person between 18 and 69 years old in good health.

The chain joins TRBV11-2 to TRBJ2-2; tentatively, D is TRBD2 (6 bases). From germline, CDR1 is SGHAT and CDR2 FQNNGV. Trimming shortened V by 5 bases and J by 1 base, and 14 bases separated the two germline ends. The CDR3 spans 16 residues. Here the CDR3 reads CASSRYRELNTGELFF. In DNA form, the CDR3 reads TGTGCCAGCAGCAGGTACCGGGAGCTGAACACCGGGGAGCTGTTTTTT.

V gene TRBV29-1 combines with J gene TRBJ2-5; 7 bases fit TRBD1. Germline trimming cut 6 bases from V and 5 bases from J; bases unmatched to any gene: 9. The CDR3 runs to 13 residues. Germline CDR1 and CDR2: SQVTM and ANQGSEA. The CDR3 DNA reads TGCAGCGTGGAACAGGGGCCTGGGGAGACCCAGTACTTC. Protein: CSVEQGPGETQYF.

The V call is TRBV2, the J call TRBJ1-6; the D gene is possibly TRBD1 (6 bases). CDR1 is SNHLY, CDR2 FYNNEI, per germline. This CDR3 comprises 15 residues. Trimming stripped 7 bases from V and 6 bases from J, with 16 bases between. DNA of the CDR3: TGTGCCAGCACCCTTCAAGGGGGGAGTAATTCACCCCTCCACTTT. Encoded protein: CASTLQGGSNSPLHF.

A few counts support this clone. This chain joins TRBV18 and TRBJ1-2, with D maybe TRBD1 (5 bases). There are 14 residues in the CDR3. CDR1 and CDR2 (germline): KGHSH, LQKENI. V lost 0 bases and J lost 7, with 12 bases in between. Written as DNA, the CDR3 is TGTGCCAGCTCACCACCATCCCAGGGTGGTGGCTACACCTTC. Amino acids: CASSPPSQGGGYTF.

J is TRBJ2-1 and V is TRBV2; 12 bases are a match to TRBD1. From germline, CDR1 is SNHLY and CDR2 FYNNEI. J was trimmed by 8 bases and V by 8 bases; bases with no gene match: 7. The length of the CDR3 is 14 residues. The CDR3 DNA reads TGTGCCAGCGACGGGACAGGGGGCAAGGATGAGCAGTTCTTC. Amino acids: CASDGTGGKDEQFF.

This rearrangement joins TRBV18 to TRBJ1-5, with D unclear. The CDR3 covers 15 residues. Germline-derived CDR1 and CDR2 are KGHSH and LQKENI. Between the trimmed V and J ends, which lost 3 bases and 11 bases, there was a span of 20 bases. DNA for the CDR3: TGTGCCAGCTCACCGGATGGAAGTCCTTCAATGGCCCAGCATTTT. Amino acids: CASSPDGSPSMAQHF.

In this sample, this clone turned up a few times. The V and J genes are TRBV5-1 and TRBJ1-1; D remains unclear. Germline CDR1 SGHRS, CDR2 YFSETQ. The CDR3 has 12 residues. The V end was cut by 4 bases, the J end by 1 base, with 5 bases between. This CDR3 reads CASSERNTEAFF. CDR3 DNA: TGCGCCAGCAGCGAACGGAACACTGAAGCTTTCTTT.

The chain joins TRBV18 to TRBJ1-1, with D perhaps matching TRBD1 (6 bases). Germline V lookup: CDR1 KGHSH, CDR2 LQKENI. The V end was cut by 3 bases, the J end by 1 base, with 12 bases between. This CDR3 region has 15 residues. CDR3 bases: TGTGCCAGCTCACCCCGACAGGTGGGGAACACTGAAGCTTTCTTT. It encodes CASSPRQVGNTEAFF.

This clone was counted between two and nine times. The V gene is TRBV5-8, the J gene TRBJ1-1; D call uncertain. V lost 3 bases and J lost 5, with 8 bases in between. Germline V gene data show CDR1 as SGHTS and CDR2 as YDEGEE. There are 12 residues in the CDR3. CDR3 sequence: CASSWPGTEAFF. The CDR3 DNA sequence: TGTGCCAGCAGCTGGCCCGGGACTGAAGCTTTCTTT.

This chain joins TRBV29-1 and TRBJ1-2; no reliable D call. V was trimmed by 5 bases and J by 4 bases, leaving 11 bases between them. From germline, CDR1 is SQVTM and CDR2 ANQGSEA. The CDR3 contains 12 residues. The CDR3 coding sequence is TGCAGCGTTTTAGACGGGTTCTATGGCTACACCTTC. It codes for CSVLDGFYGYTF. Using reference TRBV29-1 and TRBJ1-2 for the parts outside the CDR3, the full variable domain is SAVISQKPSRDICQRGTSLTIQCQVDSQVTMMFWYRQQPGQSLTLIATANQGSEATYESGFVIDKFPISRPNLTFSTLTVSNMSPEDSSIYLCSVLDGFYGYTFGSGTRLTVV.

The gene calls are TRBV6-5 and TRBJ2-6; D gene uncertain. CDR3 length: 15 residues. Trimming shortened V by 7 bases and J by 0 bases, and 10 bases separated the two germline ends. Germline V gene lookup returns CDR1 MNHEY and CDR2 SVGAGI. CDR3 in amino acids: CASTYGRSGANVLTF. The CDR3, as DNA: TGTGCCAGCACCTACGGCCGCTCTGGGGCCAACGTCCTGACTTTC.

The rearrangement links TRBV30 to TRBJ2-5, with 10 bases fitting TRBD1. V lost 1 base, J lost 2 bases, and 4 bases stayed unmatched. The CDR3 covers 15 residues. Germline lookup yields CDR1 GTSNPN and CDR2 SVGIG (reference sequence). CDR3 nucleotides: TGTGCCTGGAGTGGAGGGACAGGGGTTCAAGAGACCCAGTACTTC. Translated: CAWSGGTGVQETQYF.

The chain couples TRBV6-6 to TRBJ1-1, with unresolved D. Trimming took 6 bases from V and 2 from J, leaving 7 bases between them. The CDR3 has 12 residues. In germline, CDR1 is MNHNY, CDR2 SVGAGI (reference sequence). The CDR3 spells CASRGKNTEAFF. In DNA form, the CDR3 reads TGTGCCAGCAGGGGAAAAAACACTGAAGCTTTCTTT.

This chain connects TRBV14 to TRBJ1-2; TRBD1 matches 7 bases. The CDR3 is made up of 16 amino acids. The germline V gene has CDR1 SGHDN and CDR2 FVKESK. J gave up 3 bases and V 0 bases, and 7 bases lay outside the gene matches. The CDR3 nucleotides are TGTGCCAGCAGCCAAGAGGGGAACAGGGGAGACTATGGCTACACCTTC. It yields the protein CASSQEGNRGDYGYTF.

This chain links TRBV9 with TRBJ1-5; D is possibly TRBD1 (5 bases). The CDR3 runs 15 residues. Germline V gene lookup returns CDR1 SGDLS and CDR2 YYNGEE. With 0 bases removed from V and 7 bases from J, the gap between germline ends came to 14 bases. CDR3 DNA sequence: TGTGCCAGCAGCGTAGCTCCAGGGTTGGGACAGCCCCAGCATTTT. It translates to CASSVAPGLGQPQHF.

The chain links TRBV9 to TRBJ2-7; no firm D call. Germline V gives CDR1 SGDLS, CDR2 YYNGEE. With 1 base removed from V and 3 bases from J, the gap between germline ends came to 11 bases. This CDR3 has 14 residues. The CDR3 region has the DNA TGTGCCAGCAGCGTAAATGGAGAGGACTACGAGCAGTACTTC. Protein: CASSVNGEDYEQYF.

The chain has TRBV19 and TRBJ1-2, with D maybe TRBD1 (6 bases). CDR3 length: 15 amino acids. CDR1 and CDR2 from the germline V gene are LNHDA and SQIVND (reference sequence). V lost 7 bases to trimming and J lost 3 bases, with 18 bases between them. DNA of the CDR3: TGTGCCAGTACCCGACGTGGGGGGCGAGACTATGGCTACACCTTC. Its protein is CASTRRGGRDYGYTF.

The gene calls are TRBV6-1 and TRBJ1-5; D is unresolved. Germline-derived CDR1 and CDR2 are MNHNS and SASEGT. The CDR3 length is 13 residues. Trimming cost V 2 bases and J 4 bases, with 6 bases left between them. In nucleotides, the CDR3 is TGTGCCAGCAGTGAAAGTGGGAATCAGCCCCAGCATTTT. Translating it yields CASSESGNQPQHF.

This chain links TRBV2 with TRBJ2-1; no definite D call. The CDR3 loop spans 13 amino acids. V lost 7 bases to trimming and J lost 4 bases, with 11 bases between them. Germline-derived CDR1 and CDR2 are SNHLY and FYNNEI. CDR3 DNA: TGTGCCAGCAAGCTGAACTTATACAATGAGCAGTTCTTC. Translation gives CASKLNLYNEQFF.

The rearrangement uses TRBV5-8 and TRBJ1-2; D not certain. Trimming removed 3 bases at V and 1 base at J, with 10 bases between. Per the germline V gene, CDR1 is SGHTS and CDR2 is YDEGEE. The CDR3 is 14 residues long. The CDR3 sequence: CASSSDNSNYGYTF. In DNA, the CDR3 is TGTGCCAGCAGCTCAGACAACAGTAACTATGGCTACACCTTC.

The chain recombines TRBV18 with TRBJ1-2; D remains unclear. The length of the CDR3 is 11 residues. V gave up 5 bases and J gave up 10 bases, with 11 bases separating them. Germline V lookup: CDR1 KGHSH, CDR2 LQKENI. In DNA, the CDR3 is TGTGCCAGCTCAGGAATGGGCGACTACACCTTC. It codes for CASSGMGDYTF.

The chain joins TRBV6-6 to TRBJ1-5; D ambiguous. This CDR3 has 13 amino acids. V lost 6 bases and J lost 3, with 9 bases in between. CDR1 MNHNY and CDR2 SVGAGI come from the germline V gene (reference sequence). In DNA, the CDR3 is TGTGCCAGCAGGTCCCAGCTCAATCAGCCCCAGCATTTT. Protein sequence: CASRSQLNQPQHF.

The chain carries TRBV5-1 and TRBJ2-7; no definite D call. The CDR3 contains 14 residues. With 0 bases removed from V and 0 bases from J, the gap between germline ends came to 7 bases. The germline V gene has CDR1 SGHRS and CDR2 YFSETQ. CDR3 in amino acids: CASSLALGSYEQYF. The CDR3, as DNA: TGCGCCAGCAGCTTGGCCTTGGGCTCCTACGAGCAGTACTTC. Full variable domain (missing parts from reference TRBV5-1 and TRBJ2-7): KAGVTQTPRYLIKTRGQQVTLSCSPISGHRSVSWYQQTPGQGLQFLFEYFSETQRNKGNFPGRFSGRQFSNSRSEMNVSTLELGDSALYLCASSLALGSYEQYFGPGTRLTVT.

This clone appeared once. This sequence joins TRBV7-2 and TRBJ1-5; D is possibly TRBD1 (5 bases). V was cut by 1 base and J by 6 bases, with 19 bases left in between. This CDR3 has 17 amino acids. Germline assignment: CDR1 SGHTA and CDR2 FQGNSA. The CDR3 coding sequence is TGTGCCAGCAGCTTAGGACGGGACGTAAGGAAGAGTCAGCCCCAGCATTTT. It yields the protein CASSLGRDVRKSQPQHF.

The chain joins TRBV9 to TRBJ1-4; possibly TRBD1 for D (5 bases). V lost 0 bases, J lost 12 bases, and 18 bases lay in between. Per germline, CDR1 SGDLS and CDR2 YYNGEE. The CDR3 loop spans 15 amino acids. The CDR3 region is CASSVDAAGRVELFF. Here the CDR3 DNA reads TGTGCCAGCAGCGTAGATGCAGCAGGGAGGGTTGAACTGTTTTTT. Variable domain in full (rest from reference TRBV9 and TRBJ1-4): DSGVTQTPKHLITATGQRVTLRCSPRSGDLSVYWYQQSLDQGLQFLIQYYNGEERAKGNILERFSAQQFPDLHSELNLSSLELGDSALYFCASSVDAAGRVELFFGSGTQLSVL.